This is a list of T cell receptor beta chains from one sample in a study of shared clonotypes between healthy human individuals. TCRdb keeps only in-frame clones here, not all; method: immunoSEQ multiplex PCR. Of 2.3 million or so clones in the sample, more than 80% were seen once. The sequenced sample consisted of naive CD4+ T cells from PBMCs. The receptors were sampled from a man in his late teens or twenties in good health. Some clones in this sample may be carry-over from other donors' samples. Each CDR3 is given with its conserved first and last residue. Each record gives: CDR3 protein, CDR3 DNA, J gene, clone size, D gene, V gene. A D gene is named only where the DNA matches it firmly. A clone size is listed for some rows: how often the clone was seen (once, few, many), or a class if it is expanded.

CASSIYGSDTEAFF TGTGCCAGTAGTATATATGGGTCTGACACTGAAGCTTTCTTT TRBJ1-1 - - TRBV19
CSGLRGSSYNEQFF TGCAGCGGGTTAAGGGGGAGCTCCTACAATGAGCAGTTCTTC TRBJ2-1 - - TRBV29-1
CASSLSEGTVHYGYTF TGTGCCAGCAGTTTATCGGAGGGGACGGTGCACTATGGCTACACCTTC TRBJ1-2 - - TRBV27
CAWGGETNSGNTIYF TGTGCCTGGGGTGGGGAAACCAACTCTGGAAACACCATATATTTT TRBJ1-3 - - TRBV30
CASSLGSAGLAGANVLTF TGCGCCAGCAGCTTGGGATCGGCAGGCCTGGCTGGGGCCAACGTCCTGACTTTC TRBJ2-6 - - TRBV5-1
CASSMGTGGELFF TGTGCCAGCAGTATGGGGACAGGTGGGGAGCTGTTTTTT TRBJ2-2 - TRBD1 TRBV6-1
CASSPIQGIYGYTF TGCGCCAGCAGCCCCATACAGGGTATCTATGGCTACACCTTC TRBJ1-2 - - TRBV4-3
CASSVRGQGVTGELFF TGTGCCAGCAGCGTAAGGGGACAGGGAGTAACCGGGGAGCTGTTTTTT TRBJ2-2 - TRBD1 TRBV9
CASSPVGLGRRNEQFF TGTGCCAGCAGCCCGGTCGGATTAGGAAGGCGTAATGAGCAGTTCTTC TRBJ2-1 - - TRBV28
CASSLMARVNNEQFF TGTGCCAGCAGCCTCATGGCCAGGGTCAACAATGAGCAGTTCTTC TRBJ2-1 - - TRBV7-3
CASMGRGQGYYEQFF TGTGCCAGTATGGGTCGAGGTCAGGGGTACTATGAGCAGTTCTTC TRBJ2-1 - - TRBV19
CASSPLGQSSYEQYF TGTGCCAGCAGCCCTCTCGGACAGTCCTCCTACGAGCAGTACTTC TRBJ2-7 - - TRBV7-2
CSVGLAGGNEQFF TGCAGCGTGGGACTAGCGGGGGGGAATGAGCAGTTCTTC TRBJ2-1 - TRBD2 TRBV29-1
CASSDPGQGFDEQYF TGCGCCAGCAGCGACCCGGGACAGGGGTTCGACGAGCAGTACTTC TRBJ2-7 - TRBD1 TRBV5-1
CASSLGGQIPTEAFF TGTGCCAGCAGCTTAGGGGGTCAGATTCCCACTGAAGCTTTCTTT TRBJ1-1 - - TRBV7-2
CASSLARGIPYEQYF TGTGCCAGCAGCTTAGCCAGGGGGATTCCCTACGAGCAGTACTTC TRBJ2-7 - TRBD1 TRBV7-3
CASSLAPDDSYEQYF TGCGCCAGCAGCTTGGCCCCGGACGATTCCTACGAGCAGTACTTC TRBJ2-7 - - TRBV5-1
CASSQDGPTVVF TGTGCCAGCAGCCAAGATGGGCCCACCGTTGTCTTC TRBJ2-1 - - TRBV4-2
CASSSGTAFQETQYF TGTGCCAGCAGCTCTGGGACAGCCTTCCAAGAGACCCAGTACTTC TRBJ2-5 - TRBD1 TRBV7-3
CASSLAGTGGLETQYF TGTGCCAGCAGCCTCGCCGGGACAGGGGGTTTGGAGACCCAGTACTTC TRBJ2-5 - TRBD1 TRBV14
CASSNQGGGLNEQFF TGTGCCAGCAGCAATCAGGGGGGTGGTCTAAATGAGCAGTTCTTC TRBJ2-1 - - TRBV11-2
CASSSVGLFPQHF TGTGCCAGCAGTTCAGTGGGATTATTTCCCCAGCATTTT TRBJ1-5 - - TRBV27
CASSPTQINIQYF TGCGCCAGCAGCCCGACCCAGATAAACATTCAGTACTTC TRBJ2-4 - - TRBV5-1
CASSPYNSGRAYEQYF TGTGCCAGCAGTCCTTATAACAGCGGGAGGGCCTACGAGCAGTACTTC TRBJ2-7 - TRBD2 TRBV27
CASSSPLGRDEQFF TGTGCCAGCAGCTCACCTCTCGGGCGCGATGAGCAGTTCTTC TRBJ2-1 - - TRBV5-6
CASSPRVAGDETQYF TGTGCCAGCAGCCCCAGGGTAGCGGGAGACGAGACCCAGTACTTC TRBJ2-5 - TRBD2 TRBV9
CASSRSGTGAYEQYF TGTGCCAGCAGCCGGTCCGGGACAGGTGCCTACGAGCAGTACTTC TRBJ2-7 - TRBD1 TRBV5-5
CASSRGRDSFYEQYF TGTGCCAGCAGCCGCGGTAGGGACAGTTTCTACGAGCAGTACTTC TRBJ2-7 - TRBD1 TRBV7-2
CASSFYTGLNTEAFF TGCGCCAGCAGCTTCTACACAGGGTTGAACACTGAAGCTTTCTTT TRBJ1-1 - - TRBV5-1
CASSLPGGAFNQPQHF TGTGCCAGTAGTCTCCCCGGGGGAGCTTTCAATCAGCCCCAGCATTTT TRBJ1-5 - - TRBV19
CASSEVMVTDTQYF TGTGCCAGCAGTGAAGTGATGGTCACAGATACGCAGTATTTT TRBJ2-3 - - TRBV2
CAISEGPPVGTEAFF TGTGCCATCAGTGAAGGACCCCCGGTAGGCACTGAAGCTTTCTTT TRBJ1-1 - - TRBV10-3
CSALLSYEQYF TGCAGTGCTCTCCTCTCCTACGAGCAGTACTTC TRBJ2-7 - - TRBV20-1
CASSLVGGGITGELFF TGTGCCAGCAGCTTAGTAGGTGGAGGGATCACCGGGGAGCTGTTTTTT TRBJ2-2 - - TRBV7-9
CASSSTGALETQYF TGTGCCAGCAGTTCGACAGGGGCGTTGGAGACCCAGTACTTC TRBJ2-5 once TRBD1 TRBV28
CASSLQGWSNYGYTF TGTGCCAGCAGCTTACAGGGGTGGTCTAACTATGGCTACACCTTC TRBJ1-2 - TRBD1 TRBV2
CASSPSRDRGGGEQFF TGTGCCAGCAGCCCCAGTCGGGACAGGGGTGGCGGTGAGCAGTTCTTC TRBJ2-1 - TRBD1 TRBV7-3
CASSYGGTYYEQYF TGTGCCAGCAGTTACGGGGGGACATATTACGAGCAGTACTTC TRBJ2-7 - - TRBV6-5
CASSQARLSSYEQYF TGTGCCAGCAGTCAGGCTCGTCTTAGCTCCTACGAGCAGTACTTC TRBJ2-7 - - TRBV7-2
CASSFDSGTNEKLFF TGTGCCAGCAGCTTTGATTCAGGGACTAATGAAAAACTGTTTTTT TRBJ1-4 - - TRBV5-4
CASSLYQGRRIDTQYF TGTGCCAGCAGCTTGTATCAGGGGAGGCGCATAGATACGCAGTATTTT TRBJ2-3 - - TRBV5-4
CASRNDLIIGPQHF TGTGCCAGCAGAAACGACCTAATTATTGGGCCCCAGCATTTT TRBJ1-5 - - TRBV28
CASSRDSGTQYF TGTGCCAGCAGCAGGGACTCCGGAACGCAGTATTTT TRBJ2-3 - - TRBV5-4
CASSLGPSGDNEQFF TGTGCCAGCAGCTTAGGGCCTAGCGGTGACAATGAGCAGTTCTTC TRBJ2-1 - TRBD2 TRBV11-3
CAWSSGGVAQYF TGTGCCTGGTCTTCAGGGGGCGTTGCGCAGTATTTT TRBJ2-3 - TRBD1 TRBV30
CASSQEPRTVGDEKLFF TGTGCCAGCAGCCAAGAACCTCGGACAGTGGGGGATGAAAAACTGTTTTTT TRBJ1-4 - - TRBV4-2
CASSRGTGNEQFF TGTGCCAGCAGCCGTGGGACTGGCAATGAGCAGTTCTTC TRBJ2-1 - - TRBV7-3
CATSRVVFTDTQYF TGTGCCACCAGCAGAGTGGTTTTCACAGATACGCAGTATTTT TRBJ2-3 - - TRBV15
CAISEGVSGSGYEQYF TGTGCCATCAGTGAGGGGGTTAGCGGGAGTGGTTACGAGCAGTACTTC TRBJ2-7 - TRBD2 TRBV10-3
CASSQDYRTGIYEQYF TGTGCCAGCAGCCAAGATTACAGGACAGGGATCTACGAGCAGTACTTC TRBJ2-7 - TRBD1 TRBV4-2
CASSLEAYGGIKLFF TGTGCCAGCAGCCTTGAGGCATATGGGGGAATAAAACTGTTTTTT TRBJ1-4 - - TRBV6-1
CASSYSIGTGWETQYF TGTGCCAGCAGTTACTCGATCGGGACAGGGTGGGAGACCCAGTACTTC TRBJ2-5 - TRBD1 TRBV6-5
CATSRDRAAGELFF TGTGCCACCAGCAGAGATAGGGCGGCTGGGGAGCTGTTTTTT TRBJ2-2 - - TRBV15